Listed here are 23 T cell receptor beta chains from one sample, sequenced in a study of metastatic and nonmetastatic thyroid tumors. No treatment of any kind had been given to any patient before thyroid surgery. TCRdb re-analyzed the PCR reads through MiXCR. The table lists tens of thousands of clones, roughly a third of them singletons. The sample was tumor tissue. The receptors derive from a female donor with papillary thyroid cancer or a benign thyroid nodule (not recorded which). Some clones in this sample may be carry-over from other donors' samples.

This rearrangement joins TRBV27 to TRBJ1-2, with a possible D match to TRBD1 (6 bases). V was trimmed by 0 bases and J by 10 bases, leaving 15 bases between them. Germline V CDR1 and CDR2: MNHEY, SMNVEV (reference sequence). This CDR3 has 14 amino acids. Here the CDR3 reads CASSLSSGTRDYTF. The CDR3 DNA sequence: TGTGCCAGCAGTTTATCCTCCGGGACACGCGACTACACCTTC.

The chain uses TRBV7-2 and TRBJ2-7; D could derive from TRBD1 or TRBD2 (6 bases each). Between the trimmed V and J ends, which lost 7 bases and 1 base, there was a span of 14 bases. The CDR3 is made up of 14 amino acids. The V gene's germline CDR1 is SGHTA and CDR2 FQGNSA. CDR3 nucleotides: TGTGCCAGCAAAGGGGGGTTGACATCCTACGAGCAGTACTTC. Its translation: CASKGGLTSYEQYF.

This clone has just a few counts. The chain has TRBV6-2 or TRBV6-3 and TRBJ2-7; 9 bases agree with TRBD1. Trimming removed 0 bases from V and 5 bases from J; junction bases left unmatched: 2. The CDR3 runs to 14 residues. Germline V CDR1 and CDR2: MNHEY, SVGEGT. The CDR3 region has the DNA TGTGCCAGCAGTTACTCGGACAGGGGACACGAGCAGTACTTC. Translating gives CASSYSDRGHEQYF.

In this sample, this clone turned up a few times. CDR3 sequence (DNA): TGTGCCAGCAGCTTTTTTCGGCGGGAGGGCACCGGGGAGCTGTTTTTT. This gives the protein CASSFFRREGTGELFF. The chain uses TRBV5-6 and TRBJ2-2, with 9 positions matching TRBD2. Germline V gene lookup returns CDR1 SGHDT and CDR2 YYEEEE. The junction had 6 bases not matched to a gene; V was cut back by 2 bases and J by 4 bases. CDR3 length: 16 residues.

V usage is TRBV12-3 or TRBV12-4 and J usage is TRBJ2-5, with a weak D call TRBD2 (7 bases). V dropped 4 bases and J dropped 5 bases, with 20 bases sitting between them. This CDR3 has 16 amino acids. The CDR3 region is CASSSPVGGPQETQYF. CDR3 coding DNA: TGTGCCAGCAGTTCACCCGTGGGGGGGCCTCAGGAGACCCAGTACTTC.

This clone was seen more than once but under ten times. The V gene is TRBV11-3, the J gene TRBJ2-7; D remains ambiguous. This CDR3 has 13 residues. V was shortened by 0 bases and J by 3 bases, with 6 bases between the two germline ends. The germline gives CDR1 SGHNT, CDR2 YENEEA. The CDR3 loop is CASSLDPRYEQYF. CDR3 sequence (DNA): TGTGCCAGCAGCTTAGATCCTCGCTACGAGCAGTACTTC.

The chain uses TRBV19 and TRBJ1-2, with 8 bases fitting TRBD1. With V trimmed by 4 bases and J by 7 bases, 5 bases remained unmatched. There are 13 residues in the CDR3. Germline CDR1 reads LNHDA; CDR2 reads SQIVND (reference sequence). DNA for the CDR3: TGTGCCAGTAGTAGCCAGGGGGCGGGTGGCTACACCTTC. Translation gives CASSSQGAGGYTF.

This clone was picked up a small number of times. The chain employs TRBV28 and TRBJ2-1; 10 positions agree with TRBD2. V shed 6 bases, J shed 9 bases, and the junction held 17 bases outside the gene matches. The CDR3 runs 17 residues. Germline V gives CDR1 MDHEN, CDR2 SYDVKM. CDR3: CASSYNPGASGSSEQFF. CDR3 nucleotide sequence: TGTGCCAGCAGCTACAACCCTGGGGCTAGCGGGAGCAGTGAGCAGTTCTTC.

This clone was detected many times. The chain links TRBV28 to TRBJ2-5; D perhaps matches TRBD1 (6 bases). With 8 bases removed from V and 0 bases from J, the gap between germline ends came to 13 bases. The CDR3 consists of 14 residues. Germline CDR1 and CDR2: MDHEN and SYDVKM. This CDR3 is CASRRTEYQETQYF. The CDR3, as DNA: TGTGCCAGCCGAAGGACAGAGTACCAAGAGACCCAGTACTTC.

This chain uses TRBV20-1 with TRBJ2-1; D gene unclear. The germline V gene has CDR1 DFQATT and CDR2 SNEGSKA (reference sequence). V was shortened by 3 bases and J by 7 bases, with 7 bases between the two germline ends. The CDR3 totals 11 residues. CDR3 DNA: TGCAGTGCTAGGCTCGAGAATGAGCAGTTCTTC. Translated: CSARLENEQFF.

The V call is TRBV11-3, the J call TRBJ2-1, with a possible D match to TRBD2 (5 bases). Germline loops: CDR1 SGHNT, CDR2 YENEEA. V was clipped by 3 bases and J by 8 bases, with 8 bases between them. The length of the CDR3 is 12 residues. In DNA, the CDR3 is TGTGCCAGCAGCTTCTCCGGGGATGAGCAGTTCTTC. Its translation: CASSFSGDEQFF.

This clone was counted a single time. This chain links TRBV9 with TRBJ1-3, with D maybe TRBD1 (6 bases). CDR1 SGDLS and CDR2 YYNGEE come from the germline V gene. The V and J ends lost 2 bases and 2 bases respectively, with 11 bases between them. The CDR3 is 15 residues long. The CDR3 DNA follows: TGTGCCAGCAGCGTGTTGGGGGCGCCTGGAAACACCATATATTTT. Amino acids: CASSVLGAPGNTIYF.

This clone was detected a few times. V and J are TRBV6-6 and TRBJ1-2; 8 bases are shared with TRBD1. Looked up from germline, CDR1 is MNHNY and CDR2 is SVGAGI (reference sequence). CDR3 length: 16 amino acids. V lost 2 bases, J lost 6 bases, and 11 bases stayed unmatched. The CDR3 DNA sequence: TGTGCCAGCAGTTACCTTGGCCCAGGGGGCTTCGATGGCTACACCTTC. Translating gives CASSYLGPGGFDGYTF.

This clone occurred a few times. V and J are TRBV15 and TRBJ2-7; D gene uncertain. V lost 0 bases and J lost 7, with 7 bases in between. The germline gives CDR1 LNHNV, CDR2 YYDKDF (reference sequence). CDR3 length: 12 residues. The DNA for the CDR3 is TGTGCCACCAGCAGAGACGTCGGAGAGCAGTACTTC. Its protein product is CATSRDVGEQYF.

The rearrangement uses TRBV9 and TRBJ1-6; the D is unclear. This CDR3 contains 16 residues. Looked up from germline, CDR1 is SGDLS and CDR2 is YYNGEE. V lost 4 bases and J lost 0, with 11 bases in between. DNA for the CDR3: TGTGCCAGCAGCCCCCGGGAATTCTCCTATAATTCACCCCTCCACTTT. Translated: CASSPREFSYNSPLHF.

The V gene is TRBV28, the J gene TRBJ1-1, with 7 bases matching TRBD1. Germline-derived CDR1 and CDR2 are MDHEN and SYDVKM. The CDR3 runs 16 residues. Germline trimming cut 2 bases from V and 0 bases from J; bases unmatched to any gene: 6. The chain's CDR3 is CASSLSEGAMNTEAFF. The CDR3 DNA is TGTGCCAGCAGTTTAAGCGAGGGGGCCATGAACACTGAAGCTTTCTTT.

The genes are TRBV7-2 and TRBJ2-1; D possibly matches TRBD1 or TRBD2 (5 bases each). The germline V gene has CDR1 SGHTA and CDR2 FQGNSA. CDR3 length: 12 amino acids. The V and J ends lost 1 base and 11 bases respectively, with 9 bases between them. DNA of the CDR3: TGTGCCAGCAGCTTAGAACCGGGACAGCAGTTCTTC. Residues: CASSLEPGQQFF.

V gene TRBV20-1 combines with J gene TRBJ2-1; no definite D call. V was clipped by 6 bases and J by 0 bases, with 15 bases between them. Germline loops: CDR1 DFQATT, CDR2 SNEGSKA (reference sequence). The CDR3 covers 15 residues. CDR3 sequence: CSADVPNFSYNEQFF. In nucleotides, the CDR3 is TGCAGTGCGGACGTCCCCAATTTCTCCTACAATGAGCAGTTCTTC.

The CDR3 reads CSARDKSATDTQYF. For the CDR3, the DNA is TGCAGTGCTAGAGATAAAAGCGCCACAGATACGCAGTATTTT. This chain uses TRBV20-1 with TRBJ2-3, with D unresolved. The V gene lost 0 bases and the J gene lost 2 bases, with 9 bases spanning the gap. Per the germline V gene, CDR1 is DFQATT and CDR2 is SNEGSKA (reference sequence). This CDR3 has 14 residues.

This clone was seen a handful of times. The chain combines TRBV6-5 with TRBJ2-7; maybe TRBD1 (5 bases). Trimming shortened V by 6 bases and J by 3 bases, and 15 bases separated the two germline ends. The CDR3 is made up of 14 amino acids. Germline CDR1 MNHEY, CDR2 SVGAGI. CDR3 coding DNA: TGTGCCAGCAGCTACCAGGGCACCTTCTACGAGCAGTACTTC. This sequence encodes CASSYQGTFYEQYF.

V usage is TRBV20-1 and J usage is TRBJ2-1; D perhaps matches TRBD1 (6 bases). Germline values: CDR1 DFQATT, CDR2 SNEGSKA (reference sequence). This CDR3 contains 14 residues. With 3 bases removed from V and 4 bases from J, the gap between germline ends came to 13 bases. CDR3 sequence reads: CSARRTGSYNEQFF. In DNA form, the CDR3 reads TGCAGTGCTAGGCGTACAGGGTCGTACAATGAGCAGTTCTTC.

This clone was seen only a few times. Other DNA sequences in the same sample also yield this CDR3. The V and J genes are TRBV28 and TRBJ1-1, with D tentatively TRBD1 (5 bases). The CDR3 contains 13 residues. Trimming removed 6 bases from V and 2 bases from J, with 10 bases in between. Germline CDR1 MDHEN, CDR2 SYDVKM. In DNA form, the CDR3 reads TGTGCCAGCAGAGCAGGGATTAACACTGAAGCTTTCTTT. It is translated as CASRAGINTEAFF.

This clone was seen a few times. The CDR3 loop is CASIPGQGRSGANVLTF. The CDR3 DNA sequence: TGTGCCAGCATCCCGGGCCAGGGGCGCAGTGGGGCCAACGTCCTGACTTTC. J is TRBJ2-6 and V is TRBV28, with D maybe TRBD1 (6 bases). Germline V lookup: CDR1 MDHEN, CDR2 SYDVKM. The CDR3 contains 17 residues. The V and J ends lost 7 bases and 3 bases respectively, with 19 bases between them. Looking up the rest from reference TRBV28 and TRBJ2-6 gives the full variable domain: DVKVTQSSRYLVKRTGEKVFLECVQDMDHENMFWYRQDPGLGLRLIYFSYDVKMKEKGDIPEGYSVSREKKERFSLILESASTNQTSMYLCASIPGQGRSGANVLTFGAGSRLTVL.